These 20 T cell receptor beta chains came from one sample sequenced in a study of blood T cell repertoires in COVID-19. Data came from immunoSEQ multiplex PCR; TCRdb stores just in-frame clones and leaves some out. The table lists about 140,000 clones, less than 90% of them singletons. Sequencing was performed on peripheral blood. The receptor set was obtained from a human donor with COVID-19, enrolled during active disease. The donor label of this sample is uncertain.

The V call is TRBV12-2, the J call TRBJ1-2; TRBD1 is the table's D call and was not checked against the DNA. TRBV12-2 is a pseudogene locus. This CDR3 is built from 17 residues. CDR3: CASRLALRTGGDYGYTF. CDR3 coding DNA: TGTGCAAGTCGCTTAGCGCTGCGGACAGGGGGGGACTATGGCTACACCTTC.

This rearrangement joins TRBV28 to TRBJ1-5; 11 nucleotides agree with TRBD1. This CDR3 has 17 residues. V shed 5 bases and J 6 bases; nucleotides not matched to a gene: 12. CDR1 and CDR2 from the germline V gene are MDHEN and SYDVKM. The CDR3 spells CASSLTWDRGARQPQHF. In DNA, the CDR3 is TGTGCCAGCAGTCTTACGTGGGACAGGGGGGCTCGTCAGCCCCAGCATTTT. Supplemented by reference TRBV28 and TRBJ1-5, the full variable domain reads DVKVTQSSRYLVKRTGEKVFLECVQDMDHENMFWYRQDPGLGLRLIYFSYDVKMKEKGDIPEGYSVSREKKERFSLILESASTNQTSMYLCASSLTWDRGARQPQHFGDGTRLSIL.

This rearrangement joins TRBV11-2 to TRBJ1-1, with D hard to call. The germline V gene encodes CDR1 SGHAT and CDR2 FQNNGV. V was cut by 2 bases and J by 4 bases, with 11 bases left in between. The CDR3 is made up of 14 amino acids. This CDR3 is CASSLLGISTEAFF. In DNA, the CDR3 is TGTGCCAGCAGCTTATTGGGCATTTCCACTGAAGCTTTCTTT.

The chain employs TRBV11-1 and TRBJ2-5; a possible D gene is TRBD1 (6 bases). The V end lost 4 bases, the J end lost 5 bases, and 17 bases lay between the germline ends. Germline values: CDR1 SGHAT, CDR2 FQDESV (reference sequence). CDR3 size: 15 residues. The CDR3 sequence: CASSYIQGKGETQYF. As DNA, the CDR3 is TGTGCCAGCAGCTATATACAGGGAAAGGGGGAGACCCAGTACTTC.

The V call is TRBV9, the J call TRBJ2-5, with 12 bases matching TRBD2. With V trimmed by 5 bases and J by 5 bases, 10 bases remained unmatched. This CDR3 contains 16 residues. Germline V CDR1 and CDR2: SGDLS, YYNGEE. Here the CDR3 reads CASSPQLAGGKETQYF. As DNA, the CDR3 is TGTGCCAGCAGTCCACAACTAGCGGGGGGAAAGGAGACCCAGTACTTC.

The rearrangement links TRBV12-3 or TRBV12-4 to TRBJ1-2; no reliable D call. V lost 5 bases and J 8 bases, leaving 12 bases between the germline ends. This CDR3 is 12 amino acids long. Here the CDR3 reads CASSQQYWGYTF. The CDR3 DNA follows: TGTGCCAGCAGTCAACAGTACTGGGGCTACACCTTC.

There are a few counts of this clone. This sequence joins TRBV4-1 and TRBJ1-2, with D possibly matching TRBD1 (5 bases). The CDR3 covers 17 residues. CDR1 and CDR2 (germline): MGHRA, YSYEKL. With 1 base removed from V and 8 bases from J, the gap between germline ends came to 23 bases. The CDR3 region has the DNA TGCGCCAGCAGCCAAGGGGCAGGGCTACCTACCGCGGGAGGCTACACCTTC. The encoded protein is CASSQGAGLPTAGGYTF.

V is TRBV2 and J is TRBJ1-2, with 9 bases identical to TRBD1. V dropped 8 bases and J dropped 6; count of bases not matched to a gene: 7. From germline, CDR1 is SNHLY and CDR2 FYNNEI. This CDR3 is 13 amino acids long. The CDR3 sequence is CASLQGAGNGYTF. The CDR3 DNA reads TGTGCCAGCTTACAGGGGGCTGGGAATGGCTACACCTTC.

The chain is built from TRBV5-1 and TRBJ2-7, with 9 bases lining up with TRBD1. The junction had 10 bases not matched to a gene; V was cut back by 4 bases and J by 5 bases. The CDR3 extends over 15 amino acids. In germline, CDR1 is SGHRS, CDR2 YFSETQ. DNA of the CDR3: TGCGCCAGCAGCCCGGGGGCGGGACAGGGCAACGAGCAGTACTTC. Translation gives CASSPGAGQGNEQYF.

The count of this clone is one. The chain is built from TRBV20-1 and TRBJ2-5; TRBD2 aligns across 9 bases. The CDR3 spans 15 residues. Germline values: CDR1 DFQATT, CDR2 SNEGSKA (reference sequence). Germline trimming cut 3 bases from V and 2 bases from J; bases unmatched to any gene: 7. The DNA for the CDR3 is TGCAGTGCTAGTTTACTAGCGGGTCGTCAAGAGACCCAGTACTTC. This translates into CSASLLAGRQETQYF.

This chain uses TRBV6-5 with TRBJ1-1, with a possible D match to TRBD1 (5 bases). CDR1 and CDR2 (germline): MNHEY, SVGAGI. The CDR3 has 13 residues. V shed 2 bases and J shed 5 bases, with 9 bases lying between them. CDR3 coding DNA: TGTGCCAGCAGTTACGGGGGGTTGACTGAAGCTTTCTTT. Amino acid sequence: CASSYGGLTEAFF.

The CDR3 DNA reads TGTGCCAGCAGCCAAGGGACAAGCACTAACTATGGCTACACCTTC. It is translated as CASSQGTSTNYGYTF. The V call is TRBV3-1 (or the pseudogene TRBV3-2), the J call TRBJ1-2; tentatively, D is TRBD1 (5 bases). Germline lookup yields CDR1 LGHDT and CDR2 YNNKEL (reference sequence). CDR3 length: 15 amino acids. V lost 1 base to trimming and J lost 0 bases, with 9 bases between them.

The CDR3 DNA reads TGTGCCAGCTCACCATCATTACAGTCAACGGTGGGAGCTTTCTTT. The encoded protein is CASSPSLQSTVGAFF. This chain uses TRBV18 with TRBJ1-1; D gene unclear. V gave up 2 bases and J gave up 10 bases, with 20 bases separating them. Germline V gene data show CDR1 as KGHSH and CDR2 as LQKENI. The CDR3 is made up of 15 amino acids.

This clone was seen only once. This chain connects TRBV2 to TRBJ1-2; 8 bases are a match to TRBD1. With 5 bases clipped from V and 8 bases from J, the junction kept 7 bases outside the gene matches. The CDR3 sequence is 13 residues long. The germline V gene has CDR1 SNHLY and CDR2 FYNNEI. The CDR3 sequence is CASSIDRGEGYTF. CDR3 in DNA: TGTGCCAGCAGTATAGACAGGGGTGAGGGCTACACCTTC.

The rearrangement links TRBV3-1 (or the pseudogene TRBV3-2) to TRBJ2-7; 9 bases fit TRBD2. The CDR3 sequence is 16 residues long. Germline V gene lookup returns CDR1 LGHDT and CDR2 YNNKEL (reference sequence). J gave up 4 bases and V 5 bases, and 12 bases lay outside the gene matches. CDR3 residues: CASSSRTSDRQYEQYF. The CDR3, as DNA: TGTGCCAGCAGCTCCCGGACTAGCGACCGCCAGTACGAGCAGTACTTC.

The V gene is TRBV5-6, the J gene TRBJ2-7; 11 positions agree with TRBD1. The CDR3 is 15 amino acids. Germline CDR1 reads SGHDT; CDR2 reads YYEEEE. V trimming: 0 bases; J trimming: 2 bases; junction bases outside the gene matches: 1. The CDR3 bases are TGTGCCAGCAGCTTGGGGGACAGGGGGACCTACGAGCAGTACTTC. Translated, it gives CASSLGDRGTYEQYF.

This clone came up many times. DNA of the CDR3: TGCAGCGTTGAACCCTGGACAGGGTCCAACGAGCAGTACTTC. It specifies CSVEPWTGSNEQYF. The chain uses TRBV29-1 and TRBJ2-7; TRBD1 agrees at 8 bases. The J segment lost 5 bases and the V segment lost 2 bases, leaving 8 bases of the junction unmatched. Germline V gene lookup returns CDR1 SQVTM and CDR2 ANQGSEA. This CDR3 has 14 amino acids.

The CDR3 coding sequence is TGTGCCAGCAGTTTTCAGGTCAACTCCTACGAGCAGTACTTC. Amino acids: CASSFQVNSYEQYF. J is TRBJ2-7 and V is TRBV6-6; D unresolved. The CDR3 sequence is 14 residues long. CDR1 is MNHNY, CDR2 SVGAGI, per germline (reference sequence). Trimming removed 4 bases from V and 0 bases from J, with 10 bases in between.

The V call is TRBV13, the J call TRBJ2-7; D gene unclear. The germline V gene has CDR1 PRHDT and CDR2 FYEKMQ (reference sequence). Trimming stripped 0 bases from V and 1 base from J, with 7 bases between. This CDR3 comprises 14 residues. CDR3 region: CASSLGVTSYEQYF. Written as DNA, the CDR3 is TGTGCCAGCAGCTTAGGGGTTACTTCCTACGAGCAGTACTTC.

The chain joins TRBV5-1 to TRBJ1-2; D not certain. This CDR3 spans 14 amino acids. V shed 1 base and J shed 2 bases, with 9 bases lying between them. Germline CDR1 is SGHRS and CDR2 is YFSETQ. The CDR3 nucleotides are TGCGCCAGCAGCTTGCCAGAAGTGAACTATGGCTACACCTTC. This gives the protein CASSLPEVNYGYTF.